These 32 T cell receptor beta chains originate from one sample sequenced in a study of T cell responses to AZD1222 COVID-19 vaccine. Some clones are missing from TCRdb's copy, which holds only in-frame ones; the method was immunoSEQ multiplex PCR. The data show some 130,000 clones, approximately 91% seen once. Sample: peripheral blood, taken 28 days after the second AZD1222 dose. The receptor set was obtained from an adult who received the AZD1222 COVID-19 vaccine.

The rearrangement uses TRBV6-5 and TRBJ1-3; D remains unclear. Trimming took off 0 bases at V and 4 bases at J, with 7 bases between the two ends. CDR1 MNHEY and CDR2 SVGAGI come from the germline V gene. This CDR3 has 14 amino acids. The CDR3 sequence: CASSYSPLGNTIYF. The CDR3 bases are TGTGCCAGCAGTTACTCCCCTCTCGGAAACACCATATATTTT.

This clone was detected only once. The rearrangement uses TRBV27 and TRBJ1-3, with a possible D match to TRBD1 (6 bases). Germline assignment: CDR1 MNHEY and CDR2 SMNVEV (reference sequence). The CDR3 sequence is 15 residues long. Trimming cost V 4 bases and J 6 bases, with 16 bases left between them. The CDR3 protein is CASSSQRGAKNTIYF. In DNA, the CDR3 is TGTGCCAGCAGTTCCCAAAGGGGGGCAAAAAACACCATATATTTT.

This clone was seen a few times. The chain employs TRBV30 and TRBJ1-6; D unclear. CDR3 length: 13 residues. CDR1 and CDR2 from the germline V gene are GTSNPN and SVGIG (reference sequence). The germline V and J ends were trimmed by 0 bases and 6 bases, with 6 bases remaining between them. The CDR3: CAWSVSLNSPLHF. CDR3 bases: TGTGCCTGGAGTGTGTCCCTTAATTCACCCCTCCACTTT.

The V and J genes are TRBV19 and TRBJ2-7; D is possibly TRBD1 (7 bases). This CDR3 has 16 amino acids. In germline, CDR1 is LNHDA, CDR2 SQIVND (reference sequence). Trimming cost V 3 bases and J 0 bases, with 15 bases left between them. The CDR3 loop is CASSMHRGLSSYEQYF. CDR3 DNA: TGTGCCAGTAGTATGCACAGGGGACTTAGCTCCTACGAGCAGTACTTC. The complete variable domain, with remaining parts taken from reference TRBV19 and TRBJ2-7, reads DGGITQSPKYLFRKEGQNVTLSCEQNLNHDAMYWYRQDPGQGLRLIYYSQIVNDFQKGDIAEGYSVSREKKESFPLTVTSAQKNPTAFYLCASSMHRGLSSYEQYFGPGTRLTVT.

In DNA form, the CDR3 reads TGTGCCAGCAGGCCGGTAGACAGACCCAATCAGCCCCAGCATTTT. Residues: CASRPVDRPNQPQHF. This rearrangement joins TRBV28 to TRBJ1-5, with a weak D call TRBD1 (5 bases). CDR3 size: 15 residues. The V gene lost 6 bases and the J gene lost 3 bases, with 15 bases spanning the gap. Germline lookup yields CDR1 MDHEN and CDR2 SYDVKM.

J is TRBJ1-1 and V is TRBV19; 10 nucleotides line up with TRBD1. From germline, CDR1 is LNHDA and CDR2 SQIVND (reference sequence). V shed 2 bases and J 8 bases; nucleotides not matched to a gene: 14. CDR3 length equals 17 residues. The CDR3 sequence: CASSIPPGGQGILEAFF. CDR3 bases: TGTGCCAGTAGTATACCGCCTGGGGGACAGGGGATCCTAGAAGCTTTCTTT.

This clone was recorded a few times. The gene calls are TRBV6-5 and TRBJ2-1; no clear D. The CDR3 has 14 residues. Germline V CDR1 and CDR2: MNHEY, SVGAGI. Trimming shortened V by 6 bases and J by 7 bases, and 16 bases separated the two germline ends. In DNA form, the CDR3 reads TGTGCCAGCAGGCTTACCCTGTCGGGTAATGAGCAGTTCTTC. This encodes CASRLTLSGNEQFF.

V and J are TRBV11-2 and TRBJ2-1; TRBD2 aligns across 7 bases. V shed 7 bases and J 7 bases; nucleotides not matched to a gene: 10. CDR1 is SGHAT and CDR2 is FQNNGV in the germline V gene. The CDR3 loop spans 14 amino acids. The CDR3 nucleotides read TGTGCCAGCACCAAGGTCACTAGCGCAAATGAGCAGTTCTTC. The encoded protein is CASTKVTSANEQFF.

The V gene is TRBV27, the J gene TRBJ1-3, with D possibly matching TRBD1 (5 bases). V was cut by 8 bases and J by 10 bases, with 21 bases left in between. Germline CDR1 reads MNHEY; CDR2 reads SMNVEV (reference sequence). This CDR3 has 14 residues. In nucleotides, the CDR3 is TGTGCCAGCGGGGCTGGCGGCCTCCGTCGGACCATATATTTT. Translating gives CASGAGGLRRTIYF.

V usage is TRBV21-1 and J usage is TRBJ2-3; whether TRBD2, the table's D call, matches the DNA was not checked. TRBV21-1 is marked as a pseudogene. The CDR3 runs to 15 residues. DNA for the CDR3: TGTGCCAGCAGCAAAGGGACTAGCGGGACAGATACGCAGTATTTT. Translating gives CASSKGTSGTDTQYF.

For the CDR3, the DNA is TGCGCCAGCAGCCAAGATATGGCTAGCGGGAGGTGGCAGGGCGAGCAGTACTTC. Amino acid sequence: CASSQDMASGRWQGEQYF. The V and J genes are TRBV4-1 and TRBJ2-7; TRBD2 matches at 11 bases. V was pared by 0 bases and J by 6 bases, with 13 bases of the junction left unmatched. This CDR3 contains 18 residues. Looked up from germline, CDR1 is MGHRA and CDR2 is YSYEKL.

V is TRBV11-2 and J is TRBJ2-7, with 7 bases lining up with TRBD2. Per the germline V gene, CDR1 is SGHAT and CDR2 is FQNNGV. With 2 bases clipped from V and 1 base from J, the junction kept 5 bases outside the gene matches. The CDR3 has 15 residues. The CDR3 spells CASSLRSSGSYEQYF. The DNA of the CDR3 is TGTGCCAGCAGCTTACGGTCTAGCGGATCCTACGAGCAGTACTTC.

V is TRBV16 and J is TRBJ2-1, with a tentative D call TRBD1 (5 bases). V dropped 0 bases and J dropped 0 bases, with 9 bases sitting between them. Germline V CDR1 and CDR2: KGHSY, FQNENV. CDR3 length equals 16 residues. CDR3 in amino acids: CASSQSWGSSYNEQFF. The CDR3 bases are TGTGCCAGCAGCCAATCGTGGGGCAGCTCCTACAATGAGCAGTTCTTC.

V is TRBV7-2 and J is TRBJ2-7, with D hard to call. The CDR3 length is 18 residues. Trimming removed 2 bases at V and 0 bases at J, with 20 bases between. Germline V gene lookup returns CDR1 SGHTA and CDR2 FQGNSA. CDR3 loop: CASSLSATAVLSSYEQYF. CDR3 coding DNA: TGTGCCAGCAGCTTATCGGCTACGGCGGTCTTGAGCTCCTACGAGCAGTACTTC.

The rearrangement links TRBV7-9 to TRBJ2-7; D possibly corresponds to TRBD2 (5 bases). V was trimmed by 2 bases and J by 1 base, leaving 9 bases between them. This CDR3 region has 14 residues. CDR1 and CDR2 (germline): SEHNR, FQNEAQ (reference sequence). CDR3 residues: CASSLLAVSYEQYF. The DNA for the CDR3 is TGTGCCAGCAGCTTACTAGCAGTTTCCTACGAGCAGTACTTC.

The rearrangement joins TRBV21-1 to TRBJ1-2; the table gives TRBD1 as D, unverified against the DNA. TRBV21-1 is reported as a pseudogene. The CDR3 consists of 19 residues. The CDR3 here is CASSKKPGDRGPANYGYTF. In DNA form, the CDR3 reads TGTGCCAGCAGCAAGAAGCCTGGGGACAGGGGACCAGCTAACTATGGCTACACCTTC.

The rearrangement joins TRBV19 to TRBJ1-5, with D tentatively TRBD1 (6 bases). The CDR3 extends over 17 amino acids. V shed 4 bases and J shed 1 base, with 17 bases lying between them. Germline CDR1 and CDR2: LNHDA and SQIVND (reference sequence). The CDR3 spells CASSTPRGARSNQPQHF. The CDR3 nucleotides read TGTGCCAGTAGTACTCCTCGGGGGGCGCGGAGCAATCAGCCCCAGCATTTT.

In DNA, the CDR3 is TGTGCCAGCAGCCCCGACGGAGGCCATCGTCCCCAGCATTTT. It is translated as CASSPDGGHRPQHF. This chain links TRBV27 with TRBJ1-5, with D unresolved. CDR1 and CDR2 (germline): MNHEY, SMNVEV (reference sequence). The CDR3 has 14 amino acids. The ends were cut back, 6 bases at V and 10 bases at J, with 19 bases in the middle.

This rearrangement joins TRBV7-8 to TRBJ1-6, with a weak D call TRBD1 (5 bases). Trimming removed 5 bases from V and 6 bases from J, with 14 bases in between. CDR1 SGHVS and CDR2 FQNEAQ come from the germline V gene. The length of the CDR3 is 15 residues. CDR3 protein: CASSPPGPTNSPLHF. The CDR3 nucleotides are TGTGCCAGCAGCCCACCGGGACCCACTAATTCACCCCTCCACTTT.

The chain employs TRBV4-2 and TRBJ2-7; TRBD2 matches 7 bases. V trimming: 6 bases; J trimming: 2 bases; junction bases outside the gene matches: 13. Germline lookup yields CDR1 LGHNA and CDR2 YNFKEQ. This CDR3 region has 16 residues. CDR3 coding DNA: TGTGCCAGCAGACCGAATCTAGCGGAGGCGGCCTACGAGCAGTACTTC. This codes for CASRPNLAEAAYEQYF.

DNA of the CDR3: TGTGCCATCAGTGAGGGAGGGAGTGACTATGGCTACACCTTC. Protein sequence: CAISEGGSDYGYTF. The chain is built from TRBV10-3 and TRBJ1-2; the D is unclear. This CDR3 comprises 14 residues. Germline V CDR1 and CDR2: ENHRY, SYGVKD. Between the trimmed V and J ends, which lost 2 bases and 3 bases, there was a span of 10 bases.

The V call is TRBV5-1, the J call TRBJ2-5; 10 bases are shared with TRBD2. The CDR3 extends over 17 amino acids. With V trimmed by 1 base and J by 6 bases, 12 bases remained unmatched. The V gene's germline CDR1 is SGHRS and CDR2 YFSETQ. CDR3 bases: TGCGCCAGCAGCTTGACAACGGGAGCGGGAGGGGGAAAGACCCAGTACTTC. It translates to CASSLTTGAGGGKTQYF.

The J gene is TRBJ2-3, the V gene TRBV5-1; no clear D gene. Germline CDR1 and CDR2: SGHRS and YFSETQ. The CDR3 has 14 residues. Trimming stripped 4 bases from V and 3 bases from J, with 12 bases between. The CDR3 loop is CASSRTPETDTQYF. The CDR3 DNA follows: TGCGCCAGCAGCCGCACCCCCGAGACAGATACGCAGTATTTT.

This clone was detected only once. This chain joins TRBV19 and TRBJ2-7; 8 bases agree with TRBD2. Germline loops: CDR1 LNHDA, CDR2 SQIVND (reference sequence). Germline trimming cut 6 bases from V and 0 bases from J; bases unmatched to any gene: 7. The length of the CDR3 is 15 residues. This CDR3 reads CASRARGALSYEQYF. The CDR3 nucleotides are TGTGCCAGTAGAGCGCGGGGGGCTCTCTCCTACGAGCAGTACTTC.

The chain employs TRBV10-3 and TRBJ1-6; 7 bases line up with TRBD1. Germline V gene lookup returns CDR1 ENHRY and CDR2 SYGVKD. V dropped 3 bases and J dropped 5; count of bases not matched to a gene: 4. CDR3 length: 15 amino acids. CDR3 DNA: TGTGCCATCAGTGACAGGGGGAAAGATAATTCACCCCTCCACTTT. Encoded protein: CAISDRGKDNSPLHF.

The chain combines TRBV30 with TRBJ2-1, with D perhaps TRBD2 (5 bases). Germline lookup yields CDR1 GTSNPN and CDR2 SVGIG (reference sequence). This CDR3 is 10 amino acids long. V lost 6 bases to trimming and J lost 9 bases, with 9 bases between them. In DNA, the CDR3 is TGTGCCTGCGACTACGCTGAGCAGTTCTTC. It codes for CACDYAEQFF.

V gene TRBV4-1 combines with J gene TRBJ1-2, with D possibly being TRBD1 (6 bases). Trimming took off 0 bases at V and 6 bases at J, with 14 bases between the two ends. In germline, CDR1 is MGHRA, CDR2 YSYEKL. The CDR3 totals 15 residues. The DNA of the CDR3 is TGCGCCAGCAGCCAAGATAGGATACAGGGCCATGGCTACACCTTC. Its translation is CASSQDRIQGHGYTF.

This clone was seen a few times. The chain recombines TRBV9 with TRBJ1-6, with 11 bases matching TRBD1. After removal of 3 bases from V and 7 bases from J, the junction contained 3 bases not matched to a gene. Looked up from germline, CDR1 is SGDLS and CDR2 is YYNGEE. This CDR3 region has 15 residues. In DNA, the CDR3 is TGTGCCAGCAGCGCAGGACAGGGGGCAAATTCACCCCTCCACTTT. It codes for CASSAGQGANSPLHF.

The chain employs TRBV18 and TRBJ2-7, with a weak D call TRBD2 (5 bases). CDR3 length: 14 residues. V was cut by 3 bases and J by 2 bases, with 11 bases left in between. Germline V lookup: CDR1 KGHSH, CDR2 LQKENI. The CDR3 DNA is TGTGCCAGCTCACCGCCCGGGATCCCCTACGAGCAGTACTTC. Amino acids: CASSPPGIPYEQYF.

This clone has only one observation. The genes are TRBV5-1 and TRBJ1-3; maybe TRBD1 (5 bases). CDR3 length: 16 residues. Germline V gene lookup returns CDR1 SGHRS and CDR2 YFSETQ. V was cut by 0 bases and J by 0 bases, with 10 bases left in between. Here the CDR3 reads CASSLAGKLSGNTIYF. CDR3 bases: TGCGCCAGCAGCTTGGCAGGGAAGCTCTCTGGAAACACCATATATTTT.

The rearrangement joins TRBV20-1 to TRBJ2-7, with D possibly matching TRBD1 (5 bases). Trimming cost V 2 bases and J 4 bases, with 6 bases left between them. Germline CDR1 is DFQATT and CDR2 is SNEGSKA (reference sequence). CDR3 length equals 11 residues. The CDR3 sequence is CSARRGYEQYF. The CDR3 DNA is TGCAGTGCTAGAAGGGGATACGAGCAGTACTTC.

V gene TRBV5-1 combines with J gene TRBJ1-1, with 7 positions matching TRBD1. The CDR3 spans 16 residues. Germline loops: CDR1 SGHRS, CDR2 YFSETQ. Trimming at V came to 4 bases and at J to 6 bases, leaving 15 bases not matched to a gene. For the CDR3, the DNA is TGCGCCAGCAGCCACGAAAGGGGGCGCGATAAATCTGAAGCTTTCTTT. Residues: CASSHERGRDKSEAFF.